The present TCR beta chain was sequenced within a study of T cells in localized non-small cell lung cancer. Study observations and caveats: Uninvolved adjacent lung had higher T cell clonality than tumor and all other tissues. Greater T cell density in blood accompanied longer overall survival. Appearances in adjacent lung were noted for a median around 55 of the top 100 tumor clones.

The length of the CDR3 is 16 residues. Germline values: CDR1 SGHAT, CDR2 FQNNGV. V was clipped by 2 bases and J by 3 bases, with 17 bases between them. About this clone itself: Its antigen is unknown.

Sequenced by immunoSEQ multiplex PCR; TCRdb stores in-frame clones only, minus some. The sample has about 35,000 clones, about 91% seen once. This sequence joins TRBV11-2 and TRBJ2-7; TRBD1 might be the D (6 bases). The input for sequencing was peripheral blood mononuclear cells, taken before any cancer treatment. The sequence was obtained from a female donor at least 60 years old with stage II lung adenocarcinoma. The chain's CDR3 is CASSLSAGGGGYEQYF. The CDR3 nucleotides read TGTGCCAGCAGCTTATCCGCTGGGGGCGGTGGCTACGAGCAGTACTTC.